This TCR beta chain was captured by sequencing in a study of beta chain features in type 1 diabetes. Study results and limitations: In all four CD4+ subsets, TCRB CDR3 length was significantly, moderately reduced in type 1 diabetes. The study found that naive, central memory and Treg TCRB repertoires appeared more similar in patients than in healthy donors.

As to this clone: Its antigen is unknown.

Every isolated RNA sample was fully reverse transcribed, so sequencing captured expressed TCRB transcripts. Only in-frame clones appear in the TCRdb table, and some are missing; sequencing was by immunoSEQ multiplex PCR. The sample includes 130,000 to 150,000 clones, about 51% of them seen just once. The V gene lost 4 bases and the J gene lost 1 base, with 7 bases spanning the gap. Per the germline V gene, CDR1 is SEHNR and CDR2 is FQNEAQ (reference sequence). The CDR3 is 13 residues long. The chain has TRBV7-9 and TRBJ1-1; no reliable D call. Sequenced sample: Tregs from blood. The TCR originated in a young man in good health. In DNA form, the CDR3 reads TGTGCCAGCAGCTCGCGACAGAACACTGAAGCTTTCTTT. Its translation is CASSSRQNTEAFF.